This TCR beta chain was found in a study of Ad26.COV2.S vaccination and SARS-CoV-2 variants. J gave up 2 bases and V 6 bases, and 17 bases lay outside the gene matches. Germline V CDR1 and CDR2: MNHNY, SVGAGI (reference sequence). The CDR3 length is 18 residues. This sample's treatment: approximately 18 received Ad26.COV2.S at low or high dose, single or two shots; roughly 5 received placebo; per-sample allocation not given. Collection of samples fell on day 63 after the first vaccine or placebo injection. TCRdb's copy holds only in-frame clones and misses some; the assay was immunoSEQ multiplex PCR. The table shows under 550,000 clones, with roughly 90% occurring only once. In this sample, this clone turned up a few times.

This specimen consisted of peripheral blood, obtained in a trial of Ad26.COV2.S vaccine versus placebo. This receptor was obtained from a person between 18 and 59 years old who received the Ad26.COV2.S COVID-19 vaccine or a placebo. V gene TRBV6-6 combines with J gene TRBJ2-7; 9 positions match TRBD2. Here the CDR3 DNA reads TGTGCCAGCAGACGATCCGGAGCGGGAGGATCCCTCCCCTACGAGCAGTACTTC. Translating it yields CASRRSGAGGSLPYEQYF.